These 27 T cell receptor beta chains came from one sample sequenced in a study of cytomegalovirus exposure and HLA in healthy donors. PCR used 60 Vbeta primers and 13 Jbeta primers. Only in-frame clones appear in the TCRdb table, and some are missing; sequencing was by immunoSEQ multiplex PCR. Among roughly 120,000 clones listed, just under 75% were seen once. Sequenced material: PBMCs. Every receptor here comes from a man between 60 and 75 years old in good health and CMV-seropositive.

The V gene is TRBV27, the J gene TRBJ2-2, with D tentatively TRBD2 (6 bases). The CDR3 length is 15 residues. Germline loops: CDR1 MNHEY, CDR2 SMNVEV (reference sequence). Trimming shortened V by 1 base and J by 1 base, and 7 bases separated the two germline ends. CDR3 in amino acids: CASSLWGENTGELFF. CDR3 DNA: TGTGCCAGCAGTTTATGGGGGGAGAACACCGGGGAGCTGTTTTTT.

This chain joins TRBV11-3 and TRBJ2-3, with D uncertain. V lost 0 bases and J lost 6, with 7 bases in between. The CDR3 sequence is 13 residues long. In germline, CDR1 is SGHNT, CDR2 YENEEA. The CDR3 nucleotides read TGTGCCAGCAGCTTAGAGGCGGCGGATACGCAGTATTTT. Translated: CASSLEAADTQYF.

This chain connects TRBV4-2 to TRBJ2-7; 11 bases are shared with TRBD1. With V trimmed by 0 bases and J by 3 bases, 4 bases remained unmatched. Germline CDR1 LGHNA, CDR2 YNFKEQ. The CDR3 runs 16 residues. CDR3 bases: TGTGCCAGCAGCCAAGAAGGGACAGGGGGATACTACGAGCAGTACTTC. Residues: CASSQEGTGGYYEQYF.

This clone came up once. The V gene is TRBV30, the J gene TRBJ1-3; 10 nucleotides agree with TRBD1. This CDR3 region has 14 residues. Germline CDR1 GTSNPN, CDR2 SVGIG (reference sequence). J gave up 1 base and V 6 bases, and 3 bases lay outside the gene matches. Here the CDR3 DNA reads TGTGCCTGTCCGGACAGGGGGTCTGGAAACACCATATATTTT. It translates to CACPDRGSGNTIYF.

The V gene is TRBV5-1, the J gene TRBJ1-1; TRBD1 is a possible D gene (5 bases). CDR3 length: 16 residues. The V and J ends lost 5 bases and 0 bases respectively, with 17 bases between them. Germline assignment: CDR1 SGHRS and CDR2 YFSETQ. The CDR3 sequence: CASSPREGVMNTEAFF. The CDR3 coding sequence is TGCGCCAGCAGTCCCAGGGAAGGTGTTATGAACACTGAAGCTTTCTTT.

The chain carries TRBV6-1 and TRBJ2-7; TRBD1 matches at 7 bases. Germline V gives CDR1 MNHNS, CDR2 SASEGT. V dropped 6 bases and J dropped 3; count of bases not matched to a gene: 8. This CDR3 region has 14 residues. CDR3 in amino acids: CASRAQQGSYEQYF. CDR3 nucleotides: TGTGCCAGCAGGGCCCAACAGGGGAGCTACGAGCAGTACTTC.

This clone turned up a few times. The rearrangement links TRBV19 to TRBJ2-3; D call uncertain. The CDR3 extends over 15 amino acids. V gave up 1 base and J gave up 0 bases, with 8 bases separating them. Germline values: CDR1 LNHDA, CDR2 SQIVND (reference sequence). As DNA, the CDR3 is TGTGCCAGTAGTATAGGGCACAGAAGCACAGATACGCAGTATTTT. It yields the protein CASSIGHRSTDTQYF. The variable domain in full, with the rest retrieved from reference TRBV19 and TRBJ2-3, is DGGITQSPKYLFRKEGQNVTLSCEQNLNHDAMYWYRQDPGQGLRLIYYSQIVNDFQKGDIAEGYSVSREKKESFPLTVTSAQKNPTAFYLCASSIGHRSTDTQYFGPGTRLTVL.

This clone was seen more than once but under ten times. The chain links TRBV28 to TRBJ1-4; 7 positions agree with TRBD1. The V gene's germline CDR1 is MDHEN and CDR2 SYDVKM. The CDR3 covers 19 residues. The J segment lost 0 bases and the V segment lost 4 bases, leaving 14 bases of the junction unmatched. This chain's CDR3 is CASSSLTQQGIATNEKLFF. CDR3 coding DNA: TGTGCCAGCAGTTCCCTGACCCAACAGGGGATTGCAACTAATGAAAAACTGTTTTTT.

In this sample, this clone turned up once. The chain uses TRBV30 and TRBJ2-5; 10 nucleotides match TRBD2. Losses at the gene ends were 0 bases for V and 4 bases for J; bases not matched to a gene: 11. The CDR3 contains 17 residues. In germline, CDR1 is GTSNPN, CDR2 SVGIG (reference sequence). The CDR3: CAWSVGSSGGIGETQYF. The CDR3 bases are TGTGCCTGGAGTGTAGGGTCTAGCGGGGGTATAGGAGAGACCCAGTACTTC. Drawing the rest from reference TRBV30 and TRBJ2-5, the complete variable domain is SQTIHQWPATLVQPVGSPLSLECTVEGTSNPNLYWYRQAAGRGLQLLFYSVGIGQISSEVPQNLSASRPQDRQFILSSKKLLLSDSGFYLCAWSVGSSGGIGETQYFGPGTRLLVL.

The rearrangement joins TRBV5-1 to TRBJ2-6; D may be TRBD1 (6 bases). V was trimmed by 3 bases and J by 0 bases, leaving 10 bases between them. Germline loops: CDR1 SGHRS, CDR2 YFSETQ. The CDR3 extends over 16 amino acids. This chain's CDR3 is CASSSEGVSGANVLTF. DNA for the CDR3: TGCGCCAGCAGCTCCGAGGGGGTCTCTGGGGCCAACGTCCTGACTTTC.

This clone was recorded only once. V gene TRBV5-4 combines with J gene TRBJ2-7, with TRBD1 matching over 9 bases. This CDR3 region has 14 residues. Germline V gives CDR1 SGHNT, CDR2 YYREEE (reference sequence). The junction had 4 bases not matched to a gene; V was cut back by 2 bases and J by 4 bases. The CDR3, as DNA: TGTGCCAGCAGCTTTGACAGGGGGACGTACGAGCAGTACTTC. It is translated as CASSFDRGTYEQYF.

V gene TRBV6-6 combines with J gene TRBJ1-2; D not certain. This CDR3 comprises 13 residues. V dropped 5 bases and J dropped 5 bases, with 12 bases sitting between them. Per germline, CDR1 MNHNY and CDR2 SVGAGI (reference sequence). CDR3 residues: CASSNQVGYGYTF. The CDR3 nucleotides are TGTGCCAGCAGTAACCAGGTTGGATATGGCTACACCTTC.

This clone was observed a single time. The chain carries TRBV4-1 and TRBJ2-1; 9 bases match TRBD2. Germline loops: CDR1 MGHRA, CDR2 YSYEKL. The V gene end was trimmed by 1 base and the J gene end by 10 bases; junction bases not matched to a gene: 8. The CDR3 covers 15 residues. DNA for the CDR3: TGCGCCAGCAGCCAAGGGGGGACCCTAGCGGGGGAGCAGTTCTTC. Translation gives CASSQGGTLAGEQFF.

The chain is built from TRBV9 and TRBJ2-2, with 9 bases lining up with TRBD1. CDR3 size: 16 residues. Germline-derived CDR1 and CDR2 are SGDLS and YYNGEE. V lost 4 bases, J lost 1 base, and 5 bases stayed unmatched. This CDR3 is CASSLRTGENTGELFF. The CDR3, as DNA: TGTGCCAGCAGCCTCCGGACAGGGGAGAACACCGGGGAGCTGTTTTTT.

V and J are TRBV6-1 and TRBJ2-5; no reliable D call. The J call could be wrong; TRBJ2-7 is a better fit for the DNA end. This CDR3 region has 13 residues. Germline lookup yields CDR1 MNHNS and CDR2 SASEGT. Here the CDR3 reads CASNPLWMGEQYF. The CDR3 DNA is TGTGCCAGCAACCCGTTATGGATGGGCGAGCAGTACTTC.

The rearrangement joins TRBV29-1 to TRBJ2-1, with 9 bases lining up with TRBD2. The CDR3 totals 14 residues. The V gene end was trimmed by 5 bases and the J gene end by 3 bases; junction bases not matched to a gene: 5. In germline, CDR1 is SQVTM, CDR2 ANQGSEA. The CDR3 here is CSVLSGGIYNEQFF. For the CDR3, the DNA is TGCAGCGTTCTTAGCGGGGGAATCTACAATGAGCAGTTCTTC.

The chain has TRBV11-2 and TRBJ2-2; possible D gene TRBD2, 6 bases. The CDR3 loop spans 14 amino acids. Trimming stripped 8 bases from V and 4 bases from J, with 14 bases between. Germline CDR1 is SGHAT and CDR2 is FQNNGV. The CDR3 DNA sequence: TGTGCCAGCGGCTGGGGGGTCGGCACCGGGGAGCTGTTTTTT. Translated: CASGWGVGTGELFF.

The chain recombines TRBV5-1 with TRBJ2-5; 10 bases are a match to TRBD1. The junction had 11 bases not matched to a gene; V was cut back by 4 bases and J by 5 bases. Germline CDR1 and CDR2: SGHRS and YFSETQ. The CDR3 is 16 amino acids. The CDR3 nucleotides are TGCGCCAGCAGCATTCTCGGACAGGGGGTCGGCGAGACCCAGTACTTC. Its translation: CASSILGQGVGETQYF.

This chain joins TRBV11-3 and TRBJ2-7; D unresolved. The V gene's germline CDR1 is SGHNT and CDR2 YENEEA. CDR3 size: 12 residues. V gave up 1 base and J gave up 7 bases, with 8 bases separating them. The CDR3 is CASSLGSGEQYF. CDR3 nucleotide sequence: TGTGCCAGCAGCTTAGGATCCGGGGAGCAGTACTTC. Supplemented by reference TRBV11-3 and TRBJ2-7, the full variable domain reads EAGVVQSPRYKIIEKKQPVAFWCNPISGHNTLYWYLQNLGQGPELLIRYENEEAVDDSQLPKDRFSAERLKGVDSTLKIQPAELGDSAVYLCASSLGSGEQYFGPGTRLTVT.

The V and J genes are TRBV15 and TRBJ1-1; D perhaps matches TRBD1 (5 bases). Germline V gives CDR1 LNHNV, CDR2 YYDKDF (reference sequence). V was trimmed by 4 bases and J by 4 bases, leaving 13 bases between them. This CDR3 is built from 14 residues. The CDR3 sequence: CATSIDTGSTEAFF. CDR3 in DNA: TGTGCCACCAGCATCGACACAGGTAGCACTGAAGCTTTCTTT.

The chain has TRBV5-1 and TRBJ2-3; 7 bases agree with TRBD2. In germline, CDR1 is SGHRS, CDR2 YFSETQ. This CDR3 spans 16 amino acids. J gave up 7 bases and V 4 bases, and 15 bases lay outside the gene matches. CDR3 in amino acids: CASSRMGRGSGHTQYF. DNA for the CDR3: TGCGCCAGCAGCCGAATGGGGCGGGGGTCGGGTCATACGCAGTATTTT.

CDR3 sequence: CASSPGQKSYVEQYF. The CDR3 DNA follows: TGTGCCAGCAGCCCCGGACAGAAATCCTACGTGGAGCAGTACTTC. V is TRBV5-4 and J is TRBJ2-7; D is possibly TRBD1 (6 bases). Germline V CDR1 and CDR2: SGHNT, YYREEE (reference sequence). The V and J ends lost 4 bases and 7 bases respectively, with 21 bases between them. This CDR3 contains 15 residues.

The chain couples TRBV2 to TRBJ2-3; 7 positions agree with TRBD2. The CDR3 runs 15 residues. The germline V gene has CDR1 SNHLY and CDR2 FYNNEI. With 7 bases clipped from V and 2 bases from J, the junction kept 9 bases outside the gene matches. CDR3 amino acids: CASTPGLDNTDTQYF. The CDR3 DNA is TGTGCCAGCACCCCAGGACTAGACAACACAGATACGCAGTATTTT.

The chain couples TRBV2 to TRBJ2-7, with D perhaps TRBD1 (7 bases). V lost 7 bases to trimming and J lost 0 bases, with 16 bases between them. The CDR3 has 15 amino acids. Germline V lookup: CDR1 SNHLY, CDR2 FYNNEI. The CDR3 loop is CASNSQGEVSYEQYF. As DNA, the CDR3 is TGTGCCAGCAATTCTCAGGGGGAGGTCTCCTACGAGCAGTACTTC.

The rearrangement links TRBV10-2 to TRBJ2-2; D is unclear. This CDR3 is built from 11 residues. Trimming removed 6 bases at V and 10 bases at J, with 9 bases between. The germline V gene encodes CDR1 WSHSY and CDR2 SAAADI. The CDR3 DNA reads TGCGCCAGCAGCCTACCCGCGGAGCTGTTTTTT. Its protein is CASSLPAELFF.

This clone was seen ten or more times. J is TRBJ1-1 and V is TRBV29-1; 10 bases map to TRBD1. The V gene end was trimmed by 4 bases and the J gene end by 4 bases; junction bases not matched to a gene: 9. This CDR3 spans 15 amino acids. Germline V CDR1 and CDR2: SQVTM, ANQGSEA. The CDR3 DNA reads TGCAGCGTTGCTGGGAGGGACAGGGGAGGCACTGAAGCTTTCTTT. This codes for CSVAGRDRGGTEAFF.

V and J are TRBV28 and TRBJ2-7, with 7 bases lining up with TRBD2. Germline CDR1 and CDR2: MDHEN and SYDVKM. Germline trimming cut 6 bases from V and 4 bases from J; bases unmatched to any gene: 9. CDR3 length: 14 amino acids. CDR3 residues: CASRGGGLLYEQYF. The CDR3 DNA is TGTGCCAGCAGGGGCGGGGGACTACTTTACGAGCAGTACTTC.